Shown below are 9 T cell receptor beta chains from a single sample sequenced in a study of T cells after yellow fever vaccination. TCRdb fed the 5' RACE reads into MiXCR, producing one record per CDR3 protein. Among approximately 600,000 distinct CDR3 sequences listed, roughly an eighth were seen once. This sample comprised PBMCs, obtained on the day of the yellow fever booster vaccination. The receptors here all came from a young man who received the YFV17D yellow fever vaccine.

This clonotype was detected a few times. The gene calls are TRBV5-1 and TRBJ2-5; 9 bases match TRBD1. Looked up from germline, CDR1 is SGHRS and CDR2 is YFSETQ. The CDR3 totals 17 residues. The V and J ends lost 2 bases and 2 bases, in that order; junction bases with no gene match: 10. In DNA form, the CDR3 reads TGCGCCAGCAGCTTTGGAACGGGACAGGGCATTCAAGAGACCCAGTACTTC. Protein: CASSFGTGQGIQETQYF.

The chain carries TRBV7-6 and TRBJ2-5; D remains ambiguous. This CDR3 region has 14 residues. Germline V gene lookup returns CDR1 SGHVS and CDR2 FNYEAQ. Trimming removed 2 bases at V and 5 bases at J, with 12 bases between. CDR3 protein: CASSLNSLGETQYF. CDR3 bases: TGTGCCAGCAGCTTAAATTCTCTTGGGGAGACCCAGTACTTC.

CDR3 protein: CASSPTWTVNTGELFF. In nucleotides, the CDR3 is TGTGCCAGTAGTCCTACTTGGACAGTCAACACCGGGGAGCTGTTTTTT. J is TRBJ2-2 and V is TRBV19; D possibly corresponds to TRBD1 (6 bases). From germline, CDR1 is LNHDA and CDR2 SQIVND (reference sequence). V lost 5 bases and J 2 bases, leaving 15 bases between the germline ends. This CDR3 is built from 16 residues. Supplemented by reference TRBV19 and TRBJ2-2, the full variable domain reads DGGITQSPKYLFRKEGQNVTLSCEQNLNHDAMYWYRQDPGQGLRLIYYSQIVNDFQKGDIAEGYSVSREKKESFPLTVTSAQKNPTAFYLCASSPTWTVNTGELFFGEGSRLTVL.

This chain uses TRBV20-1 with TRBJ2-3; the match to TRBD2 covers 9 bases. Germline lookup yields CDR1 DFQATT and CDR2 SNEGSKA (reference sequence). The trim removed 6 bases at V and 4 bases at J, leaving 14 bases unmatched. The CDR3 contains 16 residues. The CDR3 sequence: CSASTTLAGAADTQYF. In DNA form, the CDR3 reads TGCAGTGCCAGTACTACCTTAGCGGGAGCAGCAGATACGCAGTATTTT.

J is TRBJ2-1 and V is TRBV15; D is ambiguous. V dropped 8 bases and J dropped 0 bases, with 14 bases sitting between them. The CDR3 is 15 amino acids. In germline, CDR1 is LNHNV, CDR2 YYDKDF (reference sequence). This chain's CDR3 is CATSRPKSSYNEQFF. The CDR3 DNA reads as TGTGCCACCTCTCGGCCAAAGAGCTCCTACAATGAGCAGTTCTTC.

A few counts support this clonotype. The rearrangement joins TRBV18 to TRBJ2-2, with a tentative D call TRBD1 (6 bases). Trimming shortened V by 3 bases and J by 3 bases, and 11 bases separated the two germline ends. Germline V CDR1 and CDR2: KGHSH, LQKENI. The CDR3 sequence is 15 residues long. As DNA, the CDR3 is TGTGCCAGCTCACCGAGACAGGAGGACACCGGGGAGCTGTTTTTT. Translated: CASSPRQEDTGELFF. The full variable domain, completed using reference TRBV18 and TRBJ2-2, is NAGVMQNPRHLVRRRGQEARLRCSPMKGHSHVYWYRQLPEEGLKFMVYLQKENIIDESGMPKERFSAEFPKEGPSILRIQQVVRGDSAAYFCASSPRQEDTGELFFGEGSRLTVL.

The chain uses TRBV6-1 and TRBJ2-3, with D perhaps being TRBD1 or TRBD2 (7 bases each). The V gene lost 5 bases and the J gene lost 2 bases, with 14 bases spanning the gap. Germline V gene lookup returns CDR1 MNHNS and CDR2 SASEGT. The CDR3 has 15 residues. The chain's CDR3 is CASSPGGGITDTQYF. DNA for the CDR3: TGTGCCAGCAGTCCAGGGGGAGGGATCACAGATACGCAGTATTTT.

The rearrangement links TRBV6-2 or TRBV6-3 to TRBJ2-1; unclear D gene. The CDR3 contains 12 residues. Germline CDR1 MNHEY, CDR2 SVGEGT. The ends were cut back, 4 bases at V and 11 bases at J, with 12 bases in the middle. The CDR3 DNA reads TGTGCCAGCAGTTCGATGGGATTCCAGCAGTTCTTC. Its translation is CASSSMGFQQFF.

This clonotype was observed a handful of times. The gene calls are TRBV5-1 and TRBJ2-1, with D unclear. The ends were cut back, 5 bases at V and 5 bases at J, with 8 bases in the middle. Looked up from germline, CDR1 is SGHRS and CDR2 is YFSETQ. CDR3 length equals 12 residues. The CDR3, as DNA: TGCGCCAGCAGAGAAACCGACAATGAGCAGTTCTTC. Amino acid sequence: CASRETDNEQFF. The variable domain in full, completed from reference TRBV5-1 and TRBJ2-1, reads KAGVTQTPRYLIKTRGQQVTLSCSPISGHRSVSWYQQTPGQGLQFLFEYFSETQRNKGNFPGRFSGRQFSNSRSEMNVSTLELGDSALYLCASRETDNEQFFGPGTRLTVL.